This T cell receptor (beta chain) is drawn from a study of T cells in Graves' hyperthyroidism and ophthalmopathy. Study at large: Prior to any treatment, at the point of initial diagnosis, peripheral blood was collected.

Stable disease denoted Graves' hyperthyroidism without ophthalmopathy progression within 18 months. Authors of the study amplified TCR beta CDR3 regions from RNA transcripts. The HTBI set primed first-round TCR CDR3 RT-PCR. TCRdb reprocessed the multiplex PCR reads with MiXCR, giving one entry per CDR3 protein. The sample holds approximately 870,000 distinct CDR3 sequences; roughly 37% are singletons and the top ten take approximately 8.7%. Only a few counts were recorded for this clonotype. CDR3 length: 20 amino acids. The germline V gene has CDR1 SEHNR and CDR2 FQNEAQ (reference sequence). The V end was cut by 3 bases, the J end by 0 bases, with 21 bases between.

The receptor's source is a young man with Graves' hyperthyroidism. The specimen sequenced was blood. The chain carries TRBV7-9 and TRBJ1-6; no reliable D call. CDR3 bases: TGTGCCAGCAGCTTCGCACCGATACTCAGGTTCAGCTCCTATAATTCACCCCTCCACTTT. Translating it yields CASSFAPILRFSSYNSPLHF.